This TCR beta chain emerged from a study of spatial heterogeneity in lung cancer. TCRdb re-derived calls from the 5' RACE reads in MiXCR, one entry per CDR3 protein. The sample has tens of thousands of distinct CDR3 sequences, more than 15% seen once. The germline V gene encodes CDR1 MDHEN and CDR2 SYDVKM. The CDR3 has 12 residues. Trimming cost V 7 bases and J 9 bases, with 16 bases left between them. Described time point: sample taken at primary tumor resection. This clonotype showed up just a few times. Its antigen is not identified. Findings and limits, study-wide: Expanded intratumoral alpha and beta TCR counts tracked tumor mutation counts.

This sequence was found in a female donor with early-stage non-small cell lung cancer. This sequence joins TRBV28 and TRBJ2-7; the D gene is possibly TRBD1 (5 bases). Here the sequenced sample was lung tumor tissue, taken at surgery. CDR3 sequence: CASTYRVGVQYF. CDR3 DNA sequence: TGTGCCAGCACCTACCGGGTAGGGGTGCAGTACTTC.